This TCR beta chain was identified during a study of CD8 T cells in ankylosing spondylitis. The CDR3 is made up of 18 amino acids. The V gene's germline CDR1 is LGHNA and CDR2 YNFKEQ. With 4 bases removed from V and 2 bases from J, the gap between germline ends came to 22 bases. Concerning this clonotype itself: Its antigen is undetermined.

For TCR beta, libraries came from quantitative 5'-RACE with molecular barcodes. Via MiXCR, TCRdb re-called the 5' RACE reads, giving one row per CDR3 protein. The data hold roughly 400,000 distinct CDR3 sequences, with under 25% observed a single time. Study-wide results and limits: Within matched ankylosing spondylitis synovial fluid, disease-linked clones were reportedly significantly enriched. Among TCR beta sequences, a motif of about 8 highly homologous variants appeared characteristic of ankylosing spondylitis blood. Disease-linked clones bore a CD8+ phenotype, appearing relatively rarely in peripheral blood.

The chain employs TRBV4-2 and TRBJ2-3; D not certain. Specimen: blood, either unsorted or a sorted T cell fraction (not recorded which). This TCR derives from a male donor with ankylosing spondylitis. The CDR3 loop is CASSRATRQPGYTDTQYF. Written as DNA, the CDR3 is TGTGCCAGCAGCCGGGCTACTCGCCAACCAGGATACACAGATACGCAGTATTTT.